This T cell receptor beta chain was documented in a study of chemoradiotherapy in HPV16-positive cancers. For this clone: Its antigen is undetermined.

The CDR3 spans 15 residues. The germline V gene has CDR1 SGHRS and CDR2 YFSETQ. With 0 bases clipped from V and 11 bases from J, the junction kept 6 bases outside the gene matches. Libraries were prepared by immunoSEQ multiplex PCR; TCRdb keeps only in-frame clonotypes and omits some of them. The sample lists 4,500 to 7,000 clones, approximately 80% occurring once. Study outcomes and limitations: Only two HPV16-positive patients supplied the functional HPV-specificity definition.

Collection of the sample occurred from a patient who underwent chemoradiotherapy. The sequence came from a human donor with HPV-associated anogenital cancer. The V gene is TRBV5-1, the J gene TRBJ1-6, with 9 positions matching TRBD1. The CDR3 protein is CASSLAPGQGPPLHF. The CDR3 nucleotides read TGCGCCAGCAGCTTGGCACCGGGACAGGGACCACCCCTCCACTTT.